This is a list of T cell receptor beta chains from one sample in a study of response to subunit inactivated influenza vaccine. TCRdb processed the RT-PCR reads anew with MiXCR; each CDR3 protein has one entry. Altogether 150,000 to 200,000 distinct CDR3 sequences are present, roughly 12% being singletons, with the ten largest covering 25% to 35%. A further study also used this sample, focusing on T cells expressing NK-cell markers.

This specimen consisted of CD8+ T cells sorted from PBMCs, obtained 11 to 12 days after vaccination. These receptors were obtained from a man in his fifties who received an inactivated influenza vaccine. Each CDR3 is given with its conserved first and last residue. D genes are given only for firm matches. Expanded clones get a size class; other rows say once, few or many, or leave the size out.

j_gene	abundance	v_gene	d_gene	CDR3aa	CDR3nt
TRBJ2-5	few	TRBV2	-	CASREPQETQYF	TGTGCCAGCAGGGAACCACAAGAGACCCAGTACTTC
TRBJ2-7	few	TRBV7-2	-	CASSFLRGRGEPYEQYF	TGTGCCAGCAGCTTTTTAAGAGGCCGGGGCGAACCCTACGAGCAGTACTTC
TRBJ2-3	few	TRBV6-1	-	CASRPAQEVTDTQYF	TGTGCCAGCAGACCCGCGCAGGAGGTAACAGATACGCAGTATTTT
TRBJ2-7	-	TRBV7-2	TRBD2	CASSFLSSGGGTYEQYF	TGTGCCAGCAGCTTTCTGTCTAGCGGGGGTGGGACCTACGAGCAGTACTTC
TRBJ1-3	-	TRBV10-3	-	CAIQDKGNTIYF	TGTGCCATCCAGGATAAAGGAAACACCATATATTTT
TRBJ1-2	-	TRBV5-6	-	CASSLMPQDSSYGYTF	TGTGCCAGCAGCTTGATGCCCCAGGACAGTAGCTATGGCTACACCTTC
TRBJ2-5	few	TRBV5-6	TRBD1	CASSLPGQGALRETQYF	TGTGCCAGCAGCTTGCCGGGACAGGGGGCTTTAAGGGAGACCCAGTACTTC
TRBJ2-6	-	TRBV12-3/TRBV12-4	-	CASSPMDRFSGANVLTF	TGTGCCAGCAGTCCCATGGACAGATTCTCTGGGGCCAACGTCCTGACTTTC
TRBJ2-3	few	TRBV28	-	CASSAGQTDTQYF	TGTGCCAGCAGTGCAGGACAGACAGATACGCAGTATTTT
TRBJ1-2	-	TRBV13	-	CASSVLRRDGQYGYTF	TGTGCCAGCAGCGTTTTAAGACGCGACGGACAGTATGGCTACACCTTC
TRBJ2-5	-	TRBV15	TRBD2	CATRYKRGRQETQYF	TGTGCCACCAGATACAAGCGGGGAAGGCAAGAGACCCAGTACTTC
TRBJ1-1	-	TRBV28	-	CASSVSPGGYTEAFF	TGTGCCAGCAGTGTATCTCCGGGGGGCTACACTGAAGCTTTCTTT
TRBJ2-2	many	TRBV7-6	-	CASSLGAGELFF	TGTGCCAGTAGTCTGGGGGCCGGGGAGCTGTTTTTT
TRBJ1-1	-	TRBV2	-	CASGGQTDTEAFF	TGTGCCAGCGGGGGACAAACGGACACTGAAGCTTTCTTT
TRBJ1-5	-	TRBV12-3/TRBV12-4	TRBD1	CASSLSGGGGPQHF	TGTGCCAGCAGTTTATCAGGGGGCGGTGGGCCCCAGCATTTT